These 21 T cell receptor beta chains share one sample of origin, sequenced in a study of blood T cell repertoires in COVID-19. Assay used: immunoSEQ multiplex PCR; TCRdb lists only in-frame clones, some missing. Of under 250,000 clones in the sample, about four fifths were seen once. The specimen was peripheral blood. Receptors were obtained from a man aged 45-65 years with acute or convalescent COVID-19.

The J gene is TRBJ1-2, the V gene TRBV28; TRBD1 aligns across 9 bases. The V and J ends lost 3 bases and 7 bases, in that order; junction bases with no gene match: 9. The CDR3 extends over 15 amino acids. CDR1 and CDR2 from the germline V gene are MDHEN and SYDVKM. CDR3 sequence: CASSFRGQGVSGYTF. The CDR3 bases are TGTGCCAGCAGTTTTAGGGGACAGGGTGTATCTGGCTACACCTTC.

The V gene is TRBV7-6, the J gene TRBJ1-1; a weak D match, TRBD1 (6 bases). Looked up from germline, CDR1 is SGHVS and CDR2 is FNYEAQ. The CDR3 length is 14 residues. Trimming took off 3 bases at V and 2 bases at J, with 10 bases between the two ends. The CDR3 region has the DNA TGTGCCAGCAGCTTGACAGGCGCCAACACTGAAGCTTTCTTT. This gives the protein CASSLTGANTEAFF.

The chain uses TRBV6-4 and TRBJ1-5; D unclear. Trimming cost V 7 bases and J 3 bases, with 10 bases left between them. Looked up from germline, CDR1 is MRHNA and CDR2 is SNTAGT. The CDR3 runs 13 residues. Here the CDR3 DNA reads TGTGCCAGCACGTACCGGGACAATCAGCCCCAGCATTTT. Amino acids: CASTYRDNQPQHF.

In its sample, this clone was seen a few times. The rearrangement uses TRBV3-1 (or the pseudogene TRBV3-2) and TRBJ1-2; 7 positions match TRBD1. This CDR3 comprises 12 residues. Trimming took 5 bases from V and 7 from J; bases not matched to a gene: 4. The V gene's germline CDR1 is LGHDT and CDR2 YNNKEL (reference sequence). The chain's CDR3 is CASSSYRGGYTF. DNA of the CDR3: TGTGCCAGCAGCTCCTACAGGGGTGGCTACACCTTC.

The J gene is TRBJ1-2, the V gene TRBV5-8, with D possibly matching TRBD1 (6 bases). This CDR3 comprises 14 residues. Trimming left V 1 base short and J 4 bases short, with 11 bases between. Looked up from germline, CDR1 is SGHTS and CDR2 is YDEGEE. The CDR3 region has the DNA TGTGCCAGCAGCTTGTGGGGGCCCAGCTATGGCTACACCTTC. Translated, it gives CASSLWGPSYGYTF.

The chain has TRBV5-1 and TRBJ2-7, with 8 bases that match TRBD1. The V gene's germline CDR1 is SGHRS and CDR2 YFSETQ. The CDR3 runs 15 residues. The ends lost 0 bases at V and 3 bases at J; junction bases unmatched: 5. The CDR3 sequence is CASSLGPGQDYEQYF. Here the CDR3 DNA reads TGCGCCAGCAGCTTGGGCCCGGGACAGGACTACGAGCAGTACTTC.

This clone was recorded a few times. J is TRBJ1-1 and V is TRBV6-1; the match to TRBD1 covers 8 bases. The germline V gene has CDR1 MNHNS and CDR2 SASEGT. Unmatched junction bases numbered 9, after V lost 1 base and J lost 5 bases. The CDR3 runs to 16 residues. CDR3 coding DNA: TGTGCCAGCAGTGAAGTAGCGGCAGGGGGCGGGACTGAAGCTTTCTTT. It encodes CASSEVAAGGGTEAFF.

The V call is TRBV4-2, the J call TRBJ1-4, with D possibly TRBD1 on 6 matching bases. This CDR3 is built from 14 residues. Trimming removed 4 bases at V and 3 bases at J, with 9 bases between. Germline-derived CDR1 and CDR2 are LGHNA and YNFKEQ. CDR3 in amino acids: CASSRGGPNEKLFF. As DNA, the CDR3 is TGTGCCAGCAGCCGGGGGGGGCCTAATGAAAAACTGTTTTTT.

The V call is TRBV6-6, the J call TRBJ2-7, with D possibly TRBD1 on 6 matching bases. Trimming removed 3 bases at V and 4 bases at J, with 19 bases between. Germline loops: CDR1 MNHNY, CDR2 SVGAGI (reference sequence). There are 16 residues in the CDR3. DNA for the CDR3: TGTGCCAGCAGTTATTCGAGCCAGGGGTCGCAGTACGAGCAGTACTTC. Amino acid sequence: CASSYSSQGSQYEQYF.

The CDR3 nucleotides read TGTGCCAGCAGTTTGGACAGGGCCACAGATACGCAGTATTTT. Amino acids: CASSLDRATDTQYF. The chain combines TRBV6-5 with TRBJ2-3, with 8 bases aligning to TRBD1. The CDR3 runs to 14 residues. V dropped 4 bases and J dropped 2; count of bases not matched to a gene: 2. The germline V gene has CDR1 MNHEY and CDR2 SVGAGI.

The chain recombines TRBV7-9 with TRBJ1-3; possibly TRBD1 for D (6 bases). The CDR3 is 14 amino acids. V lost 5 bases to trimming and J lost 2 bases, with 10 bases between them. The germline CDR1 and CDR2 sequences are SEHNR and FQNEAQ (reference sequence). CDR3 protein: CASSPSGAGNTIYF. The CDR3 region has the DNA TGTGCCAGCAGCCCATCAGGGGCTGGAAACACCATATATTTT.

This clone was seen just once. V is TRBV18 and J is TRBJ1-4, with 8 bases that match TRBD1. Germline lookup yields CDR1 KGHSH and CDR2 LQKENI. The CDR3 has 15 residues. Trimming at V came to 5 bases and at J to 8 bases, leaving 10 bases not matched to a gene. CDR3 nucleotide sequence: TGTGCCAGCTCAAGCCCGGACAGGGAAGGCGAAAAACTGTTTTTT. Translating it yields CASSSPDREGEKLFF.

The chain recombines TRBV27 with TRBJ1-4, with D tentatively TRBD1 (5 bases). The germline gives CDR1 MNHEY, CDR2 SMNVEV (reference sequence). V was pared by 3 bases and J by 4 bases, with 12 bases between. The length of the CDR3 is 15 residues. CDR3 residues: CASSFTGLSNEKLFF. The CDR3 DNA reads TGTGCCAGCAGTTTTACAGGCCTGAGTAATGAAAAACTGTTTTTT.

The genes are TRBV5-5 and TRBJ1-5, with 10 bases fitting TRBD1. V was clipped by 0 bases and J by 5 bases; unmatched bases: 8. This CDR3 spans 17 amino acids. Germline values: CDR1 SGHKS, CDR2 YYEKEE (reference sequence). The CDR3 is CASSLEAGDRGHQPQHF. The CDR3 nucleotides read TGTGCCAGCAGCTTGGAAGCGGGGGACAGGGGCCATCAGCCCCAGCATTTT.

J is TRBJ1-1 and V is TRBV28; TRBD1 matches at 7 bases. The CDR3 covers 15 residues. The junction had 8 bases not matched to a gene; V was cut back by 6 bases and J by 1 base. CDR1 and CDR2 from the germline V gene are MDHEN and SYDVKM. This CDR3 reads CASRGWDSRNTEAFF. The CDR3 DNA reads as TGTGCCAGCAGGGGGTGGGACAGTCGGAACACTGAAGCTTTCTTT.

This chain connects TRBV3-1 (or the pseudogene TRBV3-2) to TRBJ2-1; possible D gene TRBD2, 6 bases. The germline gives CDR1 LGHDT, CDR2 YNNKEL (reference sequence). Trimming removed 9 bases at V and 10 bases at J, with 7 bases between. This CDR3 region has 9 residues. In DNA form, the CDR3 reads TGTGCCAGGGGAGGAGAGCAGTTCTTC. Amino acid sequence: CARGGEQFF.

This chain links TRBV28 with TRBJ2-6; D gene unclear. The CDR3 spans 14 residues. Germline CDR1 and CDR2: MDHEN and SYDVKM. With 1 base removed from V and 1 base from J, the gap between germline ends came to 2 bases. In DNA form, the CDR3 reads TGTGCCAGCAGTTTATCTTCTGGGGCCAACGTCCTGACTTTC. As protein: CASSLSSGANVLTF.

This chain connects TRBV2 to TRBJ2-1; a possible D gene is TRBD1 (5 bases). The CDR3 length is 15 residues. With 6 bases removed from V and 7 bases from J, the gap between germline ends came to 19 bases. Germline assignment: CDR1 SNHLY and CDR2 FYNNEI. The CDR3 bases are TGTGCCAGCAGCCAGGAAGGGGCGGTTAGGAATGAGCAGTTCTTC. It encodes CASSQEGAVRNEQFF.

In this sample, this clone turned up once. The rearrangement joins TRBV18 to TRBJ1-1; tentative D call: TRBD1 (5 bases). V lost 3 bases, J lost 10 bases, and 21 bases lay in between. This CDR3 has 15 amino acids. Germline V gene data show CDR1 as KGHSH and CDR2 as LQKENI. As DNA, the CDR3 is TGTGCCAGCTCACCGGGGGAGGGTCAAGTACTCGGAGCTTTCTTT. Encoded protein: CASSPGEGQVLGAFF.

V is TRBV20-1 and J is TRBJ1-2, with 7 bases lining up with TRBD1. Germline V gene data show CDR1 as DFQATT and CDR2 as SNEGSKA (reference sequence). The CDR3 is made up of 11 amino acids. With 6 bases clipped from V and 7 bases from J, the junction kept 5 bases outside the gene matches. The CDR3 here is CSAQTGFGYTF. CDR3 DNA: TGCAGTGCCCAGACAGGGTTTGGCTACACCTTC.

This rearrangement joins TRBV28 to TRBJ2-7, with D possibly TRBD2 on 6 matching bases. Germline-derived CDR1 and CDR2 are MDHEN and SYDVKM. V was pared by 3 bases and J by 3 bases, with 12 bases between. This CDR3 has 14 amino acids. As DNA, the CDR3 is TGTGCCAGCAGTTTGGGCGGGATCTTCTACGAGCAGTACTTC. Protein: CASSLGGIFYEQYF.